Each of the 28 T cell receptor beta chains below was sequenced from the same sample in a study of T cell responses to AZD1222 COVID-19 vaccine. Libraries were prepared by immunoSEQ multiplex PCR; TCRdb keeps only in-frame clonotypes and omits some of them. The table includes about 150,000 clones, roughly nine tenths detected once. Source: peripheral blood, taken 28 days after the second dose of the MenACWY control vaccine. The receptors were gathered from an adult who received the MenACWY meningococcal vaccine as a control.

The chain joins TRBV28 to TRBJ1-1; D gene uncertain. CDR3 length: 12 residues. Trimming stripped 8 bases from V and 1 base from J, with 8 bases between. Germline CDR1 reads MDHEN; CDR2 reads SYDVKM. For the CDR3, the DNA is TGTGCCAGCCACAATTCGAACACTGAAGCTTTCTTT. Translation gives CASHNSNTEAFF. Together with reference TRBV28 and TRBJ1-1, the CDR3 gives the full variable domain: DVKVTQSSRYLVKRTGEKVFLECVQDMDHENMFWYRQDPGLGLRLIYFSYDVKMKEKGDIPEGYSVSREKKERFSLILESASTNQTSMYLCASHNSNTEAFFGQGTRLTVV.

The rearrangement joins TRBV7-2 to TRBJ1-4, with D possibly matching TRBD1 (6 bases). The germline gives CDR1 SGHTA, CDR2 FQGNSA. V shed 8 bases and J shed 8 bases, with 18 bases lying between them. The CDR3 runs to 14 residues. CDR3 in amino acids: CASGGGQGAEKLFF. The CDR3 DNA reads TGTGCCAGCGGGGGGGGGCAGGGTGCAGAAAAACTGTTTTTT.

This clone was seen only once. The rearrangement joins TRBV29-1 to TRBJ2-1; the D gene could be TRBD1 or TRBD2 (6 bases each). V was cut by 3 bases and J by 7 bases, with 16 bases left in between. This CDR3 is 14 amino acids long. CDR1 is SQVTM, CDR2 ANQGSEA, per germline. Written as DNA, the CDR3 is TGCAGCGTTGATGGTGTTCAGGGGAGGAATGAGCAGTTCTTC. Protein sequence: CSVDGVQGRNEQFF.

This clone was observed once. This chain connects TRBV5-1 to TRBJ2-1; 7 positions match TRBD2. The germline V gene has CDR1 SGHRS and CDR2 YFSETQ. CDR3 length: 19 amino acids. J gave up 0 bases and V 2 bases, and 14 bases lay outside the gene matches. The CDR3: CASSFDIRTSLGSYNEQFF. The DNA of the CDR3 is TGCGCCAGCAGCTTTGACATACGGACTAGTCTGGGCTCCTACAATGAGCAGTTCTTC.

V gene TRBV11-3 combines with J gene TRBJ1-5, with TRBD1 as a possible D gene (5 bases). This CDR3 is built from 19 residues. CDR1 and CDR2 from the germline V gene are SGHNT and YENEEA. The V and J ends lost 2 bases and 3 bases respectively, with 23 bases between them. CDR3 nucleotide sequence: TGTGCCAGCAGCTTACCCCCCGGTTGGGGGAGAGGGATCAATCAGCCCCAGCATTTT. This encodes CASSLPPGWGRGINQPQHF. Supplemented by reference TRBV11-3 and TRBJ1-5, the full variable domain reads EAGVVQSPRYKIIEKKQPVAFWCNPISGHNTLYWYLQNLGQGPELLIRYENEEAVDDSQLPKDRFSAERLKGVDSTLKIQPAELGDSAVYLCASSLPPGWGRGINQPQHFGDGTRLSIL.

The chain uses TRBV28 and TRBJ1-2, with TRBD1 matching over 8 bases. The V gene's germline CDR1 is MDHEN and CDR2 SYDVKM. The CDR3 loop spans 16 amino acids. V trimming: 3 bases; J trimming: 3 bases; junction bases outside the gene matches: 9. The CDR3 DNA sequence: TGTGCCAGCAGTTTGCAGGGGGCGTCCGGCGACTATGGCTACACCTTC. Protein: CASSLQGASGDYGYTF.

The chain carries TRBV7-8 and TRBJ1-2; TRBD1 aligns across 7 bases. The V gene end was trimmed by 1 base and the J gene end by 8 bases; junction bases not matched to a gene: 4. The CDR3 has 13 residues. Germline lookup yields CDR1 SGHVS and CDR2 FQNEAQ. CDR3 DNA sequence: TGTGCCAGCAGCTTAGAGGGGGCGGCCGGCTACACCTTC. Amino acid sequence: CASSLEGAAGYTF. Filled out from reference TRBV7-8 and TRBJ1-2, the complete variable domain reads GAGVSQSPRYKVAKRGQDVALRCDPISGHVSLFWYQQALGQGPEFLTYFQNEAQLDKSGLPSDRFFAERPEGSVSTLKIQRTQQEDSAVYLCASSLEGAAGYTFGSGTRLTVV.

The genes are TRBV5-3 and TRBJ1-1, with D unclear. TRBV5-3 is assigned to the ORF class and has an uncertain function. Trimming left V 4 bases short and J 7 bases short, with 14 bases between. There are 13 residues in the CDR3. The CDR3 nucleotides are TGTGCCAGAAGCAAGGCCCCGGGAATTGAAGCTTTCTTT. Translation: CARSKAPGIEAFF.

CDR3 DNA sequence: TGCGCCAGCAGTACAGGGGGAAGTGAAAAACTGTTTTTT. Its protein is CASSTGGSEKLFF. The chain has TRBV10-2 and TRBJ1-4; 8 bases align to TRBD1. V gave up 5 bases and J gave up 7 bases; unmatched junction bases: 3. The CDR3 has 13 residues. Germline assignment: CDR1 WSHSY and CDR2 SAAADI.

The rearrangement uses TRBV5-4 and TRBJ2-3; D remains unclear. CDR1 and CDR2 from the germline V gene are SGHNT and YYREEE (reference sequence). The CDR3 extends over 13 amino acids. The V end was cut by 0 bases, the J end by 6 bases, with 8 bases between. The CDR3 bases are TGTGCCAGCAGCTTGGGGACGGGCGATACGCAGTATTTT. This sequence encodes CASSLGTGDTQYF. Full variable domain (outside the CDR3, taken from reference TRBV5-4 and TRBJ2-3): ETGVTQSPTHLIKTRGQQVTLRCSSQSGHNTVSWYQQALGQGPQFIFQYYREEENGRGNFPPRFSGLQFPNYSSELNVNALELDDSALYLCASSLGTGDTQYFGPGTRLTVL.

The gene calls are TRBV7-9 and TRBJ1-2; D gene ambiguous. V lost 1 base, J lost 4 bases, and 7 bases lay in between. The CDR3 extends over 13 amino acids. Germline CDR1 reads SEHNR; CDR2 reads FQNEAQ (reference sequence). The CDR3 DNA follows: TGTGCCAGCAGCTTAGTGTCCGGCTATGGCTACACCTTC. This gives the protein CASSLVSGYGYTF.

V and J are TRBV7-9 and TRBJ2-1; tentative D call: TRBD1 (6 bases). The CDR3 has 12 residues. The germline CDR1 and CDR2 sequences are SEHNR and FQNEAQ (reference sequence). Trimming took 5 bases from V and 9 from J, leaving 11 bases between them. In nucleotides, the CDR3 is TGTGCCAGCAGCAAACAGGGCGGTGAGCAGTTCTTC. It is translated as CASSKQGGEQFF.

The CDR3 sequence is CAISEGTGIRGNQPQHF. DNA for the CDR3: TGTGCCATCAGTGAGGGGACAGGGATTAGGGGCAATCAGCCCCAGCATTTT. The rearrangement links TRBV10-3 to TRBJ1-5, with 9 bases fitting TRBD1. V was pared by 2 bases and J by 2 bases, with 7 bases of the junction left unmatched. Germline CDR1 is ENHRY and CDR2 is SYGVKD. The CDR3 extends over 17 amino acids.

The chain joins TRBV5-1 to TRBJ2-7; D is unclear. The germline gives CDR1 SGHRS, CDR2 YFSETQ. Trimming shortened V by 5 bases and J by 4 bases, and 13 bases separated the two germline ends. The length of the CDR3 is 13 residues. The CDR3 is CASREPHSYEQYF. CDR3 sequence (DNA): TGCGCCAGCAGGGAGCCACATAGTTACGAGCAGTACTTC.

The rearrangement joins TRBV18 to TRBJ1-4; 9 bases agree with TRBD1. Looked up from germline, CDR1 is KGHSH and CDR2 is LQKENI. V was pared by 2 bases and J by 7 bases, with 2 bases of the junction left unmatched. This CDR3 region has 14 residues. The CDR3 region has the DNA TGTGCCAGCTCACCAGGGACAGGGCGTGAAAAACTGTTTTTT. It is translated as CASSPGTGREKLFF.

This clone was recorded once. V usage is TRBV5-6 and J usage is TRBJ1-2; 8 nucleotides line up with TRBD1. The CDR3 is 14 amino acids. J was trimmed by 5 bases and V by 4 bases; bases with no gene match: 7. Germline-derived CDR1 and CDR2 are SGHDT and YYEEEE. The CDR3 nucleotides are TGTGCCAGCAGCGACGGACAGGGTGATTATGGCTACACCTTC. Its translation is CASSDGQGDYGYTF.

The chain joins TRBV19 to TRBJ1-1; 9 bases are a match to TRBD1. CDR3 length: 17 residues. J was trimmed by 0 bases and V by 4 bases; bases with no gene match: 9. The germline CDR1 and CDR2 sequences are LNHDA and SQIVND (reference sequence). DNA for the CDR3: TGTGCCAGTAGTAATGCCGGGACAGGGTACATGAACACTGAAGCTTTCTTT. It specifies CASSNAGTGYMNTEAFF.

Concerning this clone: This same CDR3 is encoded by further DNA sequences in the sample. The chain recombines TRBV9 with TRBJ2-3, with D perhaps matching TRBD1 (6 bases). Trimming shortened V by 0 bases and J by 3 bases, and 14 bases separated the two germline ends. The CDR3 consists of 16 residues. Germline assignment: CDR1 SGDLS and CDR2 YYNGEE. The chain's CDR3 is CASSVVGGLSTDTQYF. DNA for the CDR3: TGTGCCAGCAGCGTAGTTGGGGGCTTGTCAACAGATACGCAGTATTTT.

The chain carries TRBV28 and TRBJ1-2; 10 bases match TRBD1. The germline gives CDR1 MDHEN, CDR2 SYDVKM. The CDR3 has 13 amino acids. Trimming took 6 bases from V and 6 from J; bases not matched to a gene: 4. CDR3 loop: CASRAGTGDGYTF. CDR3 sequence (DNA): TGTGCCAGCAGGGCAGGGACAGGGGATGGCTACACCTTC.

The chain's CDR3 is CSATYSFQGTEAFF. DNA for the CDR3: TGCAGCGCTACCTACAGCTTCCAAGGCACTGAAGCTTTCTTT. The chain is built from TRBV29-1 and TRBJ1-1; D is uncertain. Trimming removed 7 bases at V and 4 bases at J, with 19 bases between. Germline values: CDR1 SQVTM, CDR2 ANQGSEA. The CDR3 has 14 amino acids.

This clone was seen more than once but under ten times. The chain has TRBV29-1 and TRBJ2-1; tentatively, D is TRBD1 (8 bases). Trimming removed 6 bases at V and 5 bases at J, with 14 bases between. From germline, CDR1 is SQVTM and CDR2 ANQGSEA. The CDR3 covers 13 residues. The DNA for the CDR3 is TGCAGCGTCGGGAGGACAGGGAACAATGAGCAGTTCTTC. It is translated as CSVGRTGNNEQFF.

The chain recombines TRBV9 with TRBJ2-3; no clear D gene. Trimming left V 3 bases short and J 13 bases short, with 18 bases between. The germline V gene encodes CDR1 SGDLS and CDR2 YYNGEE. The CDR3 length is 13 residues. Here the CDR3 DNA reads TGTGCCAGCAGCGAGGGCCCGGATTTGATTGAGTATTTT. Amino acid sequence: CASSEGPDLIEYF. The complete variable domain, with remaining parts taken from reference TRBV9 and TRBJ2-3, reads DSGVTQTPKHLITATGQRVTLRCSPRSGDLSVYWYQQSLDQGLQFLIQYYNGEERAKGNILERFSAQQFPDLHSELNLSSLELGDSALYFCASSEGPDLIEYFGPGTRLTVL.

This chain uses TRBV7-3 with TRBJ2-7; TRBD2 aligns across 10 bases. Trimming cost V 7 bases and J 2 bases; bases outside gene matches: 5. Germline V lookup: CDR1 SGHTA, CDR2 FQGTGA. This CDR3 spans 14 amino acids. CDR3 sequence reads: CASTGLAETYEQYF. The CDR3 nucleotides are TGTGCCAGCACTGGACTAGCGGAGACCTACGAGCAGTACTTC.

The rearrangement uses TRBV2 and TRBJ2-7, with 8 positions matching TRBD2. The CDR3 spans 13 residues. The junction had 8 bases not matched to a gene; V was cut back by 11 bases and J by 2 bases. CDR1 and CDR2 (germline): SNHLY, FYNNEI. The CDR3 DNA sequence: TGTGCCGCGAGAACTAGCGGCCCCTACGAGCAGTACTTC. It specifies CAARTSGPYEQYF.

The chain recombines TRBV5-8 with TRBJ2-2; 8 nucleotides match TRBD1. The CDR3 spans 15 residues. In germline, CDR1 is SGHTS, CDR2 YDEGEE. V trimming: 4 bases; J trimming: 4 bases; junction bases outside the gene matches: 6. The CDR3 DNA reads TGTGCCAGCAGCAGGGACAGGAGGGTCACCGGGGAGCTGTTTTTT. The encoded protein is CASSRDRRVTGELFF.

The genes are TRBV9 and TRBJ2-1, with D perhaps assigned TRBD1 or TRBD2 (5 bases each). V was cut by 2 bases and J by 2 bases, with 11 bases left in between. The CDR3 contains 15 residues. CDR1 is SGDLS and CDR2 is YYNGEE in the germline V gene. CDR3 nucleotides: TGTGCCAGCAGCGTCAGGGAGTCGACCTACAATGAGCAGTTCTTC. Its protein is CASSVRESTYNEQFF.

V usage is TRBV4-1 and J usage is TRBJ2-3, with 7 nucleotides matching TRBD1. Losses at the gene ends were 4 bases for V and 1 base for J; bases not matched to a gene: 5. This CDR3 comprises 15 residues. Germline-derived CDR1 and CDR2 are MGHRA and YSYEKL. The CDR3 coding sequence is TGCGCCAGCAGCCGCGGACAGGAGGGCACAGATACGCAGTATTTT. It specifies CASSRGQEGTDTQYF.

The chain recombines TRBV11-3 with TRBJ2-7, with 8 nucleotides matching TRBD1. Looked up from germline, CDR1 is SGHNT and CDR2 is YENEEA. The CDR3 is 14 amino acids. Trimming cost V 10 bases and J 0 bases; bases outside gene matches: 8. The CDR3 spells CATKNRGVSYEQYF. The CDR3 DNA reads TGTGCCACCAAAAACAGGGGGGTCTCCTACGAGCAGTACTTC.